This T cell receptor beta chain was identified during a study of cytomegalovirus exposure and HLA in healthy donors. Sequencing used immunoSEQ multiplex PCR; TCRdb keeps in-frame clones, though not all of them. This sample has approximately 220,000 clones, with 90% to 95% found just once. CDR3 size: 13 residues. CDR1 and CDR2 from the germline V gene are SGHTA and FQGTGA. Trimming took 3 bases from V and 7 from J; bases not matched to a gene: 2. The donors were part of the validation cohort of some 120 subjects. That cohort was separate from the first cohort, which comprised some 670 subjects. This clonotype originated in a woman aged 18-30 years in good health and CMV-seronegative. The specimen sequenced was PBMCs. The gene calls are TRBV7-3 and TRBJ2-1; 8 bases align to TRBD1. The CDR3 region is CASSLTGANEQFF. For the CDR3, the DNA is TGTGCCAGCAGCTTGACAGGGGCGAATGAGCAGTTCTTC.